Below, 25 T cell receptor beta chains from the same sample are listed, as sequenced in a study of T-cell reconstitution after alpha-beta-depleted transplantation in children. Preparation of the TCRbeta library was carried out with unique molecular identifiers. TCRdb analysed the PCR reads with MiXCR anew, one entry per CDR3 protein. The sample lists about a million distinct CDR3 sequences, 25% to 35% seen once, with 28% in the top ten. Sequenced material: PBMCs, mostly from graft donor cells, taken 360 days after TCRalphabeta/CD19-depleted stem cell transplant. Receptor source: a boy under two years old who had a stem cell transplant for SCID, so the T cells may come from the graft donor.

This clonotype was detected only a few times. The chain joins TRBV20-1 to TRBJ2-5, with D hard to call. This CDR3 contains 12 residues. Trimming took off 3 bases at V and 4 bases at J, with 9 bases between the two ends. Germline V gene sequence: CDR1 DFQATT, CDR2 SNEGSKA (reference sequence). The CDR3: CSARSAGETQYF. CDR3 nucleotide sequence: TGCAGTGCTAGGTCTGCTGGAGAGACCCAGTACTTC.

In its sample, this clonotype was seen many times. The chain has TRBV5-6 and TRBJ2-1, with 16 bases identical to TRBD2. This CDR3 contains 15 residues. J gave up 7 bases and V 4 bases, and 2 bases lay outside the gene matches. The germline V gene has CDR1 SGHDT and CDR2 YYEEEE. The CDR3 DNA sequence: TGTGCCAGCAGCGGGACTAGCGGGGGGGCTAATGAGCAGTTCTTC. This codes for CASSGTSGGANEQFF.

To note about this clonotype: Possible read error: a much larger clone is one base away. This sequence joins TRBV3-1 and TRBJ2-7; 8 bases match TRBD1. J was trimmed by 8 bases and V by 5 bases; bases with no gene match: 11. The CDR3 sequence is 14 residues long. Per the germline V gene, CDR1 is LGHDT and CDR2 is YNNKEL (reference sequence). The CDR3 DNA sequence: TGTGCCAGCAGCTTCGGACAGGGTATGGGCAAGCAGTACTTC. The encoded protein is CASSFGQGMGKQYF.

This clonotype was seen only a few times. The V gene is TRBV6-2 or TRBV6-3, the J gene TRBJ1-3; no clear D. V was cut by 6 bases and J by 8 bases, with 8 bases left in between. The length of the CDR3 is 11 residues. Germline assignment: CDR1 MNHEY and CDR2 SVGEGT. The CDR3 here is CASSQGDTIYF. DNA of the CDR3: TGTGCCAGCAGCCAAGGAGACACCATATATTTT.

This chain connects TRBV12-3 or TRBV12-4 to TRBJ1-4, with 7 positions matching TRBD1. The trim removed 6 bases at V and 7 bases at J, leaving 5 bases unmatched. The CDR3 contains 13 residues. The CDR3 DNA sequence: TGTGCCAGCAGGAGGGGGCTCCCTGAAAAACTGTTTTTT. Its protein product is CASRRGLPEKLFF.

This sequence joins TRBV12-3 or TRBV12-4 and TRBJ2-7; unclear D gene. Between the trimmed V and J ends, which lost 5 bases and 5 bases, there was a span of 13 bases. The CDR3 has 13 residues. The CDR3 DNA is TGTGCCAGCAGTCCCCGCCCAGAAAACGAGCAGTACTTC. Residues: CASSPRPENEQYF.

CDR3 amino acids: CSARDRGAAGANVLTF. DNA of the CDR3: TGCAGTGCTAGAGATCGAGGGGCGGCTGGGGCCAACGTCCTGACTTTC. The chain carries TRBV20-1 and TRBJ2-6; D possibly matches TRBD1 or TRBD2 (5 bases each). The CDR3 covers 16 residues. Germline V lookup: CDR1 DFQATT, CDR2 SNEGSKA (reference sequence). Trimming took off 0 bases at V and 2 bases at J, with 11 bases between the two ends.

CDR3 nucleotides: TGTGCCAGCAGTTTATTTATGTCGGCCACCTTGGGGGAGACCCAGTACTTC. Encoded protein: CASSLFMSATLGETQYF. The V and J genes are TRBV12-3 or TRBV12-4 and TRBJ2-5, with D unclear. There are 17 residues in the CDR3. V was pared by 2 bases and J by 5 bases, with 21 bases between.

This clonotype was found a few times. This chain joins TRBV7-2 and TRBJ2-1; tentatively, D is TRBD1 (5 bases). V lost 7 bases to trimming and J lost 10 bases, with 20 bases between them. The germline V gene has CDR1 SGHTA and CDR2 FQGNSA. The CDR3 is 14 residues long. The CDR3 sequence: CASTLGVPLGEQFF. For the CDR3, the DNA is TGTGCCAGCACCCTAGGGGTCCCTTTAGGGGAGCAGTTCTTC.

This clonotype showed up just a few times. The chain employs TRBV4-3 and TRBJ2-1, with D possibly being TRBD2 (6 bases). The CDR3 is 16 residues long. Germline CDR1 LGHNA, CDR2 YSLEER. V was pared by 0 bases and J by 2 bases, with 11 bases between. The CDR3 DNA reads as TGCGCCAGCAGCCAAGAGGAGGGAAGCACCTACAATGAGCAGTTCTTC. Translating gives CASSQEEGSTYNEQFF.

The V call is TRBV28, the J call TRBJ2-7; D is possibly TRBD1 (5 bases). V was trimmed by 5 bases and J by 6 bases, leaving 17 bases between them. Per germline, CDR1 MDHEN and CDR2 SYDVKM. The CDR3 runs 14 residues. Written as DNA, the CDR3 is TGTGCCAGCAGTCTATTGGGTCAGGGCCTCGAGCAGTACTTC. It yields the protein CASSLLGQGLEQYF.

This rearrangement joins TRBV5-1 to TRBJ2-3; TRBD2 is a possible D gene (7 bases). V dropped 4 bases and J dropped 2 bases, with 14 bases sitting between them. Germline values: CDR1 SGHRS, CDR2 YFSETQ. The CDR3 runs 15 residues. The CDR3 nucleotides are TGCGCCAGCAGCCGGACTAGGGGGGTCACAGATACGCAGTATTTT. Amino acids: CASSRTRGVTDTQYF.

This rearrangement joins TRBV14 to TRBJ1-2; D gene uncertain. The germline gives CDR1 SGHDN, CDR2 FVKESK. The CDR3 covers 14 residues. The V end was cut by 4 bases, the J end by 5 bases, with 14 bases between. The CDR3 loop is CASSPLEGFYGYTF. CDR3 in DNA: TGTGCCAGCAGCCCCTTAGAGGGTTTTTATGGCTACACCTTC.

This clonotype was recorded a few times. J is TRBJ2-7 and V is TRBV20-1, with 9 nucleotides matching TRBD2. Germline CDR1 and CDR2: DFQATT and SNEGSKA (reference sequence). The CDR3 spans 15 residues. The ends lost 2 bases at V and 1 base at J; junction bases unmatched: 6. CDR3 sequence reads: CSARTSGGMSYEQYF. The CDR3 nucleotides are TGCAGTGCTAGAACCAGCGGGGGGATGTCCTACGAGCAGTACTTC.

This clonotype has only a few counts. The rearrangement joins TRBV12-3 or TRBV12-4 to TRBJ1-2; D ambiguous. V lost 1 base, J lost 7 bases, and 19 bases lay in between. The CDR3 has 16 residues. Written as DNA, the CDR3 is TGTGCCAGCAGTTTAGGCCGGAGAGTAAGGGCTGGTGGCTACACCTTC. It specifies CASSLGRRVRAGGYTF.

This clonotype has a handful of counts. The rearrangement uses TRBV2 and TRBJ2-3; possibly TRBD2 for D (6 bases). CDR3 length equals 14 residues. Germline V lookup: CDR1 SNHLY, CDR2 FYNNEI. V gave up 6 bases and J gave up 1 base, with 11 bases separating them. The CDR3 DNA is TGTGCCAGCAGCCGGGACTGGGGCACAGATACGCAGTATTTT. It is translated as CASSRDWGTDTQYF.

This clonotype was seen more than once but under ten times. CDR3 in amino acids: CAIHSGGDYNEQFF. The DNA of the CDR3 is TGTGCCATACATAGCGGGGGGGATTACAATGAGCAGTTCTTC. The chain links TRBV28 to TRBJ2-1; 11 bases fit TRBD2. The CDR3 sequence is 14 residues long. Trimming took 10 bases from V and 4 from J; bases not matched to a gene: 6. CDR1 and CDR2 (germline): MDHEN, SYDVKM.

This clonotype was seen a handful of times. The CDR3 region is CASSLQGENIQYF. The CDR3 nucleotides read TGCGCCAGCAGTCTTCAGGGGGAAAACATTCAGTACTTC. The gene calls are TRBV5-1 and TRBJ2-4, with 7 positions matching TRBD1. V lost 5 bases to trimming and J lost 5 bases; unmatched junction nucleotides: 4. Germline lookup yields CDR1 SGHRS and CDR2 YFSETQ. The CDR3 covers 13 residues.

This clonotype was recorded a few times. The rearrangement joins TRBV6-1 to TRBJ2-7, with 8 nucleotides matching TRBD1. Germline CDR1 and CDR2: MNHNS and SASEGT. This CDR3 comprises 15 residues. The junction had 13 bases not matched to a gene; V was cut back by 10 bases and J by 2 bases. The CDR3 protein is CATSNTGTGAYEQYF. CDR3 DNA sequence: TGTGCCACCTCTAATACCGGGACAGGAGCCTACGAGCAGTACTTC.

V is TRBV4-2 and J is TRBJ1-3; 7 nucleotides line up with TRBD1. Germline-derived CDR1 and CDR2 are LGHNA and YNFKEQ. This CDR3 has 18 residues. J gave up 4 bases and V 1 base, and 13 bases lay outside the gene matches. The CDR3 reads CASSQGGTASDPGNTIYF. In DNA, the CDR3 is TGTGCCAGCAGCCAAGGGGGGACAGCCTCCGACCCGGGAAACACCATATATTTT.

This chain links TRBV4-1 with TRBJ2-5, with 13 bases identical to TRBD2. This CDR3 region has 16 residues. V lost 3 bases to trimming and J lost 5 bases; unmatched junction nucleotides: 6. CDR1 MGHRA and CDR2 YSYEKL come from the germline V gene. Written as DNA, the CDR3 is TGCGCCAGCAGCCAGATTGGGACTAGCGGGGAGGAGACCCAGTACTTC. Protein: CASSQIGTSGEETQYF.

There are a few counts of this clonotype. The gene calls are TRBV28 and TRBJ2-5; 8 bases map to TRBD1. Germline assignment: CDR1 MDHEN and CDR2 SYDVKM. The V segment lost 0 bases and the J segment 7 bases; nucleotides outside the gene matches: 7. The CDR3 has 15 amino acids. CDR3 in amino acids: CASSLWRQGQRTQYF. In DNA form, the CDR3 reads TGTGCCAGCAGTTTATGGCGACAGGGGCAACGGACCCAGTACTTC.

This chain uses TRBV6-1 with TRBJ2-6; D unresolved. CDR1 is MNHNS and CDR2 is SASEGT in the germline V gene. This CDR3 is built from 16 residues. V shed 10 bases and J shed 0 bases, with 16 bases lying between them. CDR3 DNA sequence: TGTGCCATTAAGGCCTACAGCTTCTCTGGGGCCAACGTCCTGACTTTC. Amino acids: CAIKAYSFSGANVLTF.

The chain combines TRBV5-5 with TRBJ2-2; D is uncertain. Germline CDR1 SGHKS, CDR2 YYEKEE (reference sequence). This CDR3 has 15 amino acids. V lost 4 bases to trimming and J lost 2 bases, with 12 bases between them. The CDR3, as DNA: TGTGCCAGCAGCGACGGAGCTAGAAACACCGGGGAGCTGTTTTTT. This encodes CASSDGARNTGELFF.

V and J are TRBV5-1 and TRBJ2-7, with 9 positions matching TRBD2. The CDR3 is 17 amino acids. From germline, CDR1 is SGHRS and CDR2 YFSETQ. Trimming at V came to 0 bases and at J to 5 bases, leaving 12 bases not matched to a gene. DNA for the CDR3: TGCGCCAGCAGCTTGGGTGTCATAGCGGGGGCATGGGACGAGCAGTACTTC. Protein: CASSLGVIAGAWDEQYF.